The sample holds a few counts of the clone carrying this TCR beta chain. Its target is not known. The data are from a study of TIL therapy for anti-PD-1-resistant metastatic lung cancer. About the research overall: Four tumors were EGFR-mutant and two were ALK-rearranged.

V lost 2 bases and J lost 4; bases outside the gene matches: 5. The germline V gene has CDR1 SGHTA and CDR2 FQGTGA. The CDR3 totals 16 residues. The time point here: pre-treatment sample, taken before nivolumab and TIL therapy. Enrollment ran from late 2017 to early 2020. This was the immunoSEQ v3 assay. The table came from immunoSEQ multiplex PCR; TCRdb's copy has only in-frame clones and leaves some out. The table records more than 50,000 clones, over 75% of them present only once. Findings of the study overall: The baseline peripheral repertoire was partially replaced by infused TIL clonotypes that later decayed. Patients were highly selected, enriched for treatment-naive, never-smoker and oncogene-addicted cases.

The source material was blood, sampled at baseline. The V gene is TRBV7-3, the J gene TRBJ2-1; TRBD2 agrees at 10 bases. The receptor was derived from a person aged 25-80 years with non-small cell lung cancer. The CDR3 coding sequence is TGTGCCAGCAGCTTACAGCCTAGCGGGAGATACAATGAGCAGTTCTTC. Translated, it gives CASSLQPSGRYNEQFF.